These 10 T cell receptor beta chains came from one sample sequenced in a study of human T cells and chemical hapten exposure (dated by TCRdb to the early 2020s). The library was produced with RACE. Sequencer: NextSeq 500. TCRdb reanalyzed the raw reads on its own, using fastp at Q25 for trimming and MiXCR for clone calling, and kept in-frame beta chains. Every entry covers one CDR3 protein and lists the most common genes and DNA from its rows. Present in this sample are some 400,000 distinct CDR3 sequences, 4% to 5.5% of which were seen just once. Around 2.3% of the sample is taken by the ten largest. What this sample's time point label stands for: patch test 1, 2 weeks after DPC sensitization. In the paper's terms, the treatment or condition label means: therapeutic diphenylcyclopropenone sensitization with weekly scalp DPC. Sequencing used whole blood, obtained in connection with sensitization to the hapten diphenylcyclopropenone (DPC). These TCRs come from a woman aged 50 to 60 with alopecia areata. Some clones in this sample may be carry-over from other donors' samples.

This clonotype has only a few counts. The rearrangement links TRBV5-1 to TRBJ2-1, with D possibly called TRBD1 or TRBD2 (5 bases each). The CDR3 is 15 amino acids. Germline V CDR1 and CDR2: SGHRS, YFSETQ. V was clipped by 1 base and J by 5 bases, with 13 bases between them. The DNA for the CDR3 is TGCGCCAGCAGCTTGAGAGGGGTTAAAAACAATGAGCAGTTCTTC. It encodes CASSLRGVKNNEQFF. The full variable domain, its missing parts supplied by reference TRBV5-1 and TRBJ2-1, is KAGVTQTPRYLIKTRGQQVTLSCSPISGHRSVSWYQQTPGQGLQFLFEYFSETQRNKGNFPGRFSGRQFSNSRSEMNVSTLELGDSALYLCASSLRGVKNNEQFFGPGTRLTVL.

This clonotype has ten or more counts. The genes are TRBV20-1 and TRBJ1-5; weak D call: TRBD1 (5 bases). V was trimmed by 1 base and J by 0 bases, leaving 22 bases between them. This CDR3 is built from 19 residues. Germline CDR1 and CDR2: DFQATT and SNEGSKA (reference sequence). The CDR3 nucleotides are TGCAGTGCTAGAGGCCTTACACAGGTAGAGGCTTATAGCAATCAGCCCCAGCATTTT. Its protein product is CSARGLTQVEAYSNQPQHF.

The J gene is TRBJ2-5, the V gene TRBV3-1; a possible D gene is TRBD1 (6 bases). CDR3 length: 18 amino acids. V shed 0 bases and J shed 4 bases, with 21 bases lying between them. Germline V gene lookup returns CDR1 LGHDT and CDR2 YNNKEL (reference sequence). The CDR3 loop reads CASSQDGLTPRGGETQYF. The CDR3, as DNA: TGTGCCAGCAGCCAAGATGGTCTGACCCCGCGAGGGGGAGAGACCCAGTACTTC.

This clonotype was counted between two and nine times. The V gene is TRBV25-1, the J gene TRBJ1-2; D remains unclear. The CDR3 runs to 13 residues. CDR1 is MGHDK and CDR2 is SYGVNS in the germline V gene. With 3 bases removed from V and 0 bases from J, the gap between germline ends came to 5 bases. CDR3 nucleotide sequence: TGTGCCAGCAGTGACGAAGCTAACTATGGCTACACCTTC. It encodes CASSDEANYGYTF.

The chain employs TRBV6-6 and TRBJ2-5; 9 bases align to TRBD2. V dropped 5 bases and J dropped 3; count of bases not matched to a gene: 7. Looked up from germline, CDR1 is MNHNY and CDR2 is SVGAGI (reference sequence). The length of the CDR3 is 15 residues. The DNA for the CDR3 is TGTGCCAGCAGTACCGGGACTAGCATTGAAGAGACCCAGTACTTC. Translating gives CASSTGTSIEETQYF.

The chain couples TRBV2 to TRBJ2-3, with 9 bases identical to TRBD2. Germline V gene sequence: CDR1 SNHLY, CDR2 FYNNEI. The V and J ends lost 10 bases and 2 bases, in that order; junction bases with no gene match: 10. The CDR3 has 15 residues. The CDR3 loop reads CAKSGSGGPTDTQYF. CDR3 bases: TGTGCCAAAAGCGGTAGCGGGGGCCCCACAGATACGCAGTATTTT.

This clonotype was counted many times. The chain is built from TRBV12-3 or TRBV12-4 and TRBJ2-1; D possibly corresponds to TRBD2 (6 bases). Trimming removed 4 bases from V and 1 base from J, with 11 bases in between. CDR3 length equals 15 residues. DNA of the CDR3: TGTGCCAGCAGTTGGGGCGGGGTGTCCTACAATGAGCAGTTCTTC. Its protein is CASSWGGVSYNEQFF.

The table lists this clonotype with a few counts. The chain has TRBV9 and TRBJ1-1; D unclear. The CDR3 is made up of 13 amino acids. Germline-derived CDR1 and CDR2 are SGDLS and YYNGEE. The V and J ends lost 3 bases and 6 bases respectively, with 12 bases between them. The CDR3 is CASSEGPFSEAFF. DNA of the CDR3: TGTGCCAGCAGCGAGGGCCCCTTTTCTGAAGCTTTCTTT.

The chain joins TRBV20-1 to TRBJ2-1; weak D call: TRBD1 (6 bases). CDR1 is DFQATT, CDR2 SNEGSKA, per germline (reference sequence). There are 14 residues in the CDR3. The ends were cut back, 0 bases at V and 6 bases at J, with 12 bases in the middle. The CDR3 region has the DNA TGCAGTGCTAGAGATCACAGGGTCGGCAATGAGCAGTTCTTC. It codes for CSARDHRVGNEQFF.

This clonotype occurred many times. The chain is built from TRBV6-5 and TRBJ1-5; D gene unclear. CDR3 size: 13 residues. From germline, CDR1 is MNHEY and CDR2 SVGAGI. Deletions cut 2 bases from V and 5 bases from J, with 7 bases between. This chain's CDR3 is CASSYREDQPQHF. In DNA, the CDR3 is TGTGCCAGCAGTTACAGGGAAGATCAGCCCCAGCATTTT.